This T cell receptor (beta chain) appears in the sequencing data of a study of blood T cell repertoires in COVID-19 (dated by TCRdb to 2020 to 2022). About the investigation overall: Collaborator samples came from the United States, Italy and Spain and covered acute and convalescent phases of COVID-19. The prospective study material was composed of cDNA or gDNA derived from T cells, B-cell-depleted T cells, or PBMCs. The dataset comprised deeply sampled blood TCRbeta repertoires from subjects exposed to, actively infected with, or recovered from COVID-19. The repertoires were released in a freely available public database meant as a resource for research on the immune response to SARS-CoV-2. The samples were drawn from the first 160 participants of the ongoing ImmuneRACE study and from over a thousand subjects provided by 6 global collaborators. A de-identified subject ID, COVID-19 status, age in years and sex were almost always included in the sample metadata. Where HLA class I and class II types were available, the types were taken from metadata supplied by the sample provider, not from assay-based typing.

Samples from volunteer blood donors who had recovered from COVID-19 were contributed by a second Seattle source. Whole blood was collected in K2EDTA tubes by collaborating institutions according to the institutions' own protocols. For TCRbeta analysis, collaborator samples were shipped as frozen whole blood, as isolated PBMCs, or as DNA extracted from either sample type. The paper as a whole reports these results and caveats: How much clinical and demographic metadata was included differed by source and by participant, and the metadata was provided uncurated.

TCRbeta CDR3 regions were amplified from genomic DNA using the immunoSEQ Assay, a bias-controlled multiplex PCR. Per the source publication's procedure: Within the assay, amplification of reference gene primers was used to estimate how many nucleated cells each sample contained. To quantify the absolute abundance of each unique TCRbeta CDR3 rearrangement, sequence reads were collapsed and filtered. For each sample, productive Simpson clonality was calculated as the square root of Simpson's diversity index over productive rearrangements. TCRdb limited this immuneACCESS table to in-frame rearrangements with V and J called. A share of clones is missing; checked studies link under half to unresolved V genes, and the rest is unexplained. V and J calls and clone size come straight from that table; D and trimming were deduced from the DNA. Within this sample are around 140,000 clones, with about four fifths of them counted one time only. The ten top clones hold around 3.7% of the sample.

V is pared back by 11 bases and J by 4 bases, with 18 bases lying between the germline termini. The cysteine opens and the phenylalanine closes a CDR3 of 13 amino acids. Only CDR3 DNA remains: 39 bases, in frame from the first base. Reading the germline V gene gives CDR1 SGHVS and CDR2 FQNEAQ. Comments on this clone: There is no known antigen for this receptor. No per-base quality is available; no much larger clone lies one base away.

Sequencing was performed on peripheral blood. This TCR was sampled from a man in his 70s who had recovered from COVID-19. Recombination joined TRBV7-8 with TRBJ2-7; TRBD2 is a weak D gene call, 6 bases matching. The DNA is as follows: TGTGCCTCGAGGGGCGGGATCTCTTACGAGCAGTACTTC. Its coded protein is CASRGGISYEQYF. With the rest looked up from the reference TRBV7-8 and TRBJ2-7 genes rather than sequenced, the full variable domain is GAGVSQSPRYKVAKRGQDVALRCDPISGHVSLFWYQQALGQGPEFLTYFQNEAQLDKSGLPSDRFFAERPEGSVSTLKIQRTQQEDSAVYLCASRGGISYEQYFGPGTRLTVT.